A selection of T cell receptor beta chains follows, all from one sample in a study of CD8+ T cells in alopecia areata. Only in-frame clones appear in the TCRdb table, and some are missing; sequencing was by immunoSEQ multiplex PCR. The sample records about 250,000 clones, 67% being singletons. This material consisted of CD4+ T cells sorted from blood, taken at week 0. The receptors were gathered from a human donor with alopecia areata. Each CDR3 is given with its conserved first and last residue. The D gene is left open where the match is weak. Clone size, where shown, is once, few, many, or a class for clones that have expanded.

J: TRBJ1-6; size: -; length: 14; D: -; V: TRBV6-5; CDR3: CASSYSGSNSPLHF; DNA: TGTGCCAGCAGTTACTCAGGCAGTAATTCACCCCTCCACTTT
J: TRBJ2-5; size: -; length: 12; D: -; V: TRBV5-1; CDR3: CASSRPRETQYF; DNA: TGCGCCAGCAGCCGCCCGCGAGAGACCCAGTACTTC
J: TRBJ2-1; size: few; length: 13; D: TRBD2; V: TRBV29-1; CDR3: CSVKRGSYNEQFF; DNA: TGCAGCGTCAAGCGGGGGTCTTACAATGAGCAGTTCTTC
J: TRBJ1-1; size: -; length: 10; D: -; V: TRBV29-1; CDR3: CSAGEEKAFF; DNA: TGCAGTGCCGGGGAGGAGAAAGCTTTCTTT
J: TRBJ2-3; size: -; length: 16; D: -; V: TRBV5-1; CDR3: CASSPGGHHSTDTQYF; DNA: TGCGCCAGCAGTCCCGGGGGCCATCATAGCACAGATACGCAGTATTTT
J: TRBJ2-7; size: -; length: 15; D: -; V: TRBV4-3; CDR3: CASSQDQGRGYEQYF; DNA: TGCGCCAGCAGCCAAGATCAGGGCAGGGGCTACGAGCAGTACTTC
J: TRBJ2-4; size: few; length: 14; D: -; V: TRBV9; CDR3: CASSPRGIQNIQYF; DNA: TGTGCCAGCAGCCCGAGGGGGATACAAAACATTCAGTACTTC
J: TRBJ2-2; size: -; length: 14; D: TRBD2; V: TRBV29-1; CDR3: CSVGSGGTTGELFF; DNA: TGCAGCGTTGGTAGCGGGGGGACCACCGGGGAGCTGTTTTTT
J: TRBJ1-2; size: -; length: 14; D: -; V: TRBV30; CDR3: CAWSEVHGGLGYTF; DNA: TGTGCCTGGAGTGAAGTCCACGGAGGCCTCGGCTACACCTTC
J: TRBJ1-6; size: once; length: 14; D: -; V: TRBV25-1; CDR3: CASRGVQGGSPLHF; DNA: TGTGCCAGCAGAGGGGTCCAGGGCGGGTCACCCCTCCACTTT
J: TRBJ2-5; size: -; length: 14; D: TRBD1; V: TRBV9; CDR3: CASSVGTGRETQYF; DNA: TGTGCCAGCAGCGTGGGGACAGGGCGGGAGACCCAGTACTTC
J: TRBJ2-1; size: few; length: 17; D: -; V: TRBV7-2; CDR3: CASSPSVVAVTTNEQFF; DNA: TGTGCCAGCAGCCCGTCGGTGGTAGCGGTCACTACCAATGAGCAGTTCTTC
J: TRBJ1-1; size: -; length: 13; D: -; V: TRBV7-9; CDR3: CASSRHPNTEAFF; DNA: TGTGCCAGCAGCCGACACCCGAACACTGAAGCTTTCTTT
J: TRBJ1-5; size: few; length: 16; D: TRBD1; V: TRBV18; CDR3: CASSPVGTGTNQPQHF; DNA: TGTGCCAGCTCACCAGTCGGGACAGGGACAAATCAGCCCCAGCATTTT
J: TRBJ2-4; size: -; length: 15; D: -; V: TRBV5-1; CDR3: CASSLGGRAKNIQYF; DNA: TGCGCCAGCAGCTTGGGGGGCCGAGCCAAAAACATTCAGTACTTC
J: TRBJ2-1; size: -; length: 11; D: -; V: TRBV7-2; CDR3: CASTLVTVQFF; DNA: TGTGCCAGCACCCTTGTAACCGTGCAGTTCTTC
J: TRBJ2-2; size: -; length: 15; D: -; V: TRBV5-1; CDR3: CASSTWTVPSGELFF; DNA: TGCGCCAGCAGCACCTGGACAGTCCCCTCGGGGGAGCTGTTTTTT
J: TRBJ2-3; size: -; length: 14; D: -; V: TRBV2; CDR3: CASTWTNLGDTQYF; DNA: TGTGCCAGCACCTGGACTAACCTAGGGGATACGCAGTATTTT
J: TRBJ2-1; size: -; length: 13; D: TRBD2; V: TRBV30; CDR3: CAWKGLANNEQFF; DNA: TGTGCCTGGAAGGGACTAGCGAACAATGAGCAGTTCTTC
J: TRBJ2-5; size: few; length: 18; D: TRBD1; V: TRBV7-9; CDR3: CASSFGLRGTGTMKTQYF; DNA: TGTGCCAGCAGCTTCGGGCTGCGCGGGACAGGCACTATGAAGACCCAGTACTTC
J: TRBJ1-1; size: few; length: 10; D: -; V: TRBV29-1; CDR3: CSVAEIEAFF; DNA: TGCAGCGTTGCCGAGATTGAAGCTTTCTTT
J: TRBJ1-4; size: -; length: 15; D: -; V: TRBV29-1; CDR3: CSARSQDTINEKLFF; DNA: TGCAGCGCTCGATCCCAGGACACAATTAATGAAAAACTGTTTTTT
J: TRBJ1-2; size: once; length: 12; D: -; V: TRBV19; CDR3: CASSGQNYGYTF; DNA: TGTGCCAGTAGTGGGCAGAACTATGGCTACACCTTC
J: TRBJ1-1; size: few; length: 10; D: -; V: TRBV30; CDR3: CAGGQPEAFF; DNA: TGTGCCGGTGGACAGCCGGAAGCTTTCTTT
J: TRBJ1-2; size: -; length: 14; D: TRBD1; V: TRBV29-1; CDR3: CSARDAGTGVGYTF; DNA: TGCAGCGCCAGAGACGCCGGGACAGGGGTTGGCTACACCTTC